These 13 T cell receptor beta chains share one sample of origin, sequenced in a study of T cell responses to AZD1222 COVID-19 vaccine. The data were produced by immunoSEQ multiplex PCR, yet TCRdb's version contains in-frame clones alone and is incomplete. The data show approximately 150,000 clones, with about 93% seen just once and 4.5% to 5.5% held by the top ten. This specimen consisted of peripheral blood, obtained on day 0 of AZD1222 vaccination. These TCRs come from an adult in good health.

The chain is built from TRBV27 and TRBJ2-2, with D possibly being TRBD2 (5 bases). CDR1 is MNHEY and CDR2 is SMNVEV in the germline V gene (reference sequence). The CDR3 is made up of 14 amino acids. Trimming stripped 0 bases from V and 5 bases from J, with 7 bases between. The CDR3 reads CASSLSSGTGELFF. For the CDR3, the DNA is TGTGCCAGCAGTTTATCTTCGGGGACCGGGGAGCTGTTTTTT.

V gene TRBV7-9 combines with J gene TRBJ2-4; D tentatively fits TRBD1 or TRBD2 (5 bases each). Trimming left V 6 bases short and J 0 bases short, with 18 bases between. Per the germline V gene, CDR1 is SEHNR and CDR2 is FQNEAQ (reference sequence). This CDR3 contains 17 residues. The CDR3 nucleotides are TGTGCCAGCAGTCTAGGAGGCACAGGACTAGCCAAAAACATTCAGTACTTC. Its protein is CASSLGGTGLAKNIQYF.

The rearrangement uses TRBV2 and TRBJ1-2, with D maybe TRBD1 (6 bases). This CDR3 contains 13 residues. V lost 3 bases and J 4 bases, leaving 9 bases between the germline ends. Germline lookup yields CDR1 SNHLY and CDR2 FYNNEI. CDR3 sequence: CASSERTVYGYTF. The CDR3 nucleotides are TGTGCCAGCAGTGAGCGGACAGTCTATGGCTACACCTTC.

The rearrangement links TRBV7-2 to TRBJ1-6; 7 bases align to TRBD1. The CDR3 contains 13 residues. Germline assignment: CDR1 SGHTA and CDR2 FQGNSA. The V segment lost 0 bases and the J segment 14 bases; nucleotides outside the gene matches: 4. The CDR3 DNA reads as TGTGCCAGCAGCTTAGCGGACAGGACGGCCCTCCACTTT. Its protein product is CASSLADRTALHF.

V is TRBV5-1 and J is TRBJ1-2; TRBD1 agrees at 7 bases. The CDR3 is made up of 15 amino acids. Unmatched junction bases numbered 8, after V lost 2 bases and J lost 4 bases. CDR1 is SGHRS, CDR2 YFSETQ, per germline. Written as DNA, the CDR3 is TGCGCCAGCAGCTTAGGACAGGCTGTCTCCTATGGCTACACCTTC. It encodes CASSLGQAVSYGYTF. The variable domain in full, completed from reference TRBV5-1 and TRBJ1-2, reads KAGVTQTPRYLIKTRGQQVTLSCSPISGHRSVSWYQQTPGQGLQFLFEYFSETQRNKGNFPGRFSGRQFSNSRSEMNVSTLELGDSALYLCASSLGQAVSYGYTFGSGTRLTVV.

The CDR3 nucleotides are TGTGCCATCCGCGGATCGGAAGGAAACACCATATATTTT. This codes for CAIRGSEGNTIYF. The chain joins TRBV10-3 to TRBJ1-3; D gene ambiguous. The CDR3 spans 13 residues. Per germline, CDR1 ENHRY and CDR2 SYGVKD. The germline V and J ends were trimmed by 8 bases and 4 bases, with 12 bases remaining between them.

The genes are TRBV9 and TRBJ1-6, with 9 bases matching TRBD1. The V gene end was trimmed by 4 bases and the J gene end by 9 bases; junction bases not matched to a gene: 14. The CDR3 has 17 amino acids. The germline gives CDR1 SGDLS, CDR2 YYNGEE. As DNA, the CDR3 is TGTGCCAGCAGCTCTGGGACAGGGACGGGTGCGAGTTCACCCCTCCACTTT. Protein: CASSSGTGTGASSPLHF.

This chain links TRBV5-6 with TRBJ1-1, with 9 bases identical to TRBD1. The CDR3 contains 16 residues. V lost 2 bases to trimming and J lost 3 bases; unmatched junction nucleotides: 8. CDR1 is SGHDT and CDR2 is YYEEEE in the germline V gene. In DNA, the CDR3 is TGTGCCAGCAGCTTAGGGACAGGGCGTCCATACACTGAAGCTTTCTTT. This gives the protein CASSLGTGRPYTEAFF. Based on the CDR3 plus reference TRBV5-6 and TRBJ1-1, the full variable domain is DAGVTQSPTHLIKTRGQQVTLRCSPKSGHDTVSWYQQALGQGPQFIFQYYEEEERQRGNFPDRFSGHQFPNYSSELNVNALLLGDSALYLCASSLGTGRPYTEAFFGQGTRLTVV.

This chain joins TRBV9 and TRBJ2-6; 7 bases match TRBD1. The CDR3 is made up of 16 amino acids. V lost 0 bases, J lost 2 bases, and 2 bases stayed unmatched. Germline V gene lookup returns CDR1 SGDLS and CDR2 YYNGEE. The CDR3 spells CASSVGGGAGANVLTF. The CDR3 bases are TGTGCCAGCAGCGTAGGAGGGGGCGCTGGGGCCAACGTCCTGACTTTC.

The chain combines TRBV18 with TRBJ2-1, with TRBD2 matching 8 bases. Losses at the gene ends were 2 bases for V and 10 bases for J; bases not matched to a gene: 10. Germline CDR1 is KGHSH and CDR2 is LQKENI. The CDR3 totals 15 residues. The CDR3 region is CASSPSRGGLEEQFF. CDR3 in DNA: TGTGCCAGCTCACCAAGTCGGGGGGGCTTAGAGGAGCAGTTCTTC. The full variable domain, rest sourced from reference TRBV18 and TRBJ2-1, is NAGVMQNPRHLVRRRGQEARLRCSPMKGHSHVYWYRQLPEEGLKFMVYLQKENIIDESGMPKERFSAEFPKEGPSILRIQQVVRGDSAAYFCASSPSRGGLEEQFFGPGTRLTVL.

The CDR3: CASSPYWTSVGTDTQYF. The CDR3 region has the DNA TGTGCCAGCAGCCCCTATTGGACTAGCGTAGGCACAGATACGCAGTATTTT. The rearrangement joins TRBV3-1 (or the pseudogene TRBV3-2) to TRBJ2-3; 9 bases line up with TRBD2. The V gene end was trimmed by 4 bases and the J gene end by 1 base; junction bases not matched to a gene: 9. The CDR3 extends over 17 amino acids. From germline, CDR1 is LGHDT and CDR2 YNNKEL (reference sequence).

The chain employs TRBV5-6 and TRBJ1-4; D call uncertain. There are 13 residues in the CDR3. V was clipped by 1 base and J by 8 bases, with 9 bases between them. CDR1 and CDR2 from the germline V gene are SGHDT and YYEEEE. CDR3 amino acids: CASSLQEGEKLFF. The CDR3 DNA reads TGTGCCAGCAGCTTGCAGGAGGGAGAAAAACTGTTTTTT.

This rearrangement joins TRBV5-8 to TRBJ1-2, with D unclear. The CDR3 contains 14 residues. Germline CDR1 is SGHTS and CDR2 is YDEGEE. V dropped 6 bases and J dropped 1 base, with 13 bases sitting between them. The CDR3 region is CASTRRVHNYGYTF. The CDR3 region has the DNA TGTGCCAGCACCCGCCGGGTCCATAACTATGGCTACACCTTC.